The entry below describes one T cell receptor (beta chain). What this receptor recognizes is not known. Per-base qualities were not stored, and no clone one base away is much larger. Its CDR3 holds 16 amino acids, cysteine through phenylalanine. Just the 48-base CDR3 DNA is kept, in frame starting at base 1. CDR1 and CDR2 were assigned from the germline V gene as LGHNA and YNFKEQ. Trimming removed 0 bases from V and 3 bases from J, leaving 14 bases between the germline ends. This entry belongs to a study of blood T cell repertoires in COVID-19 (dated by TCRdb to 2020 to 2022). Background on the whole study: Collaborator samples came from the United States, Italy and Spain and covered acute and convalescent phases of COVID-19. Subjects who had been exposed to COVID-19, were actively infected with it, or had recovered from it provided the deeply sampled blood TCRbeta repertoires that made up the dataset. The samples were drawn from the first 160 participants of the ongoing ImmuneRACE study and from about 1,200 subjects provided by 6 global collaborators. The prospective study material was composed of cDNA or gDNA derived from T cells, B-cell-depleted T cells, or PBMCs. A de-identified subject ID, COVID-19 status, age in years and sex were almost always included in the sample metadata. The repertoires were released in a freely available public database intended as a resource for research on the immune response to SARS-CoV-2. Where available, HLA class I and class II types were obtained from metadata supplied by the sample provider rather than from assay-based typing. What the authors observed across the whole study: Clinical and demographic metadata were provided uncurated, with the amount varying by source and participant.

Whole blood was collected in K2EDTA tubes by collaborating institutions according to the institutions' own protocols. For TCRbeta analysis, collaborator samples were shipped as frozen whole blood, as isolated PBMCs, or as DNA extracted from either sample type. TCRbeta CDR3 regions were amplified from genomic DNA by means of the immunoSEQ Assay, a bias-controlled multiplex PCR. Processing in the source paper ran as follows. The number of nucleated cells in each sample was estimated by amplification of reference gene primers within the assay. To quantify the absolute abundance of each unique TCRbeta CDR3 rearrangement, sequence reads were collapsed and filtered. For each sample, productive Simpson clonality was calculated by taking the square root of Simpson's diversity index across productive rearrangements. Not all clones reach the TCRdb copy of this immuneACCESS table, which keeps in-frame sequences only. Checked studies attribute under half of the gap to unresolved V genes and leave the rest unexplained. That table supplies the V and J calls and clone size; D and trimming were determined from the DNA. A total of 150,000 to 200,000 clones appear in this sample, approximately 83% of them only once. Clones ranked in the top ten supply 9.1% of the sample.

The chain joins TRBV4-2 to TRBJ1-1, and TRBD1 may be the D gene, going by 5 matching bases. The receptor's source is a woman of 80 years or more with active or convalescent COVID-19. Sample: peripheral blood. The sequence in DNA is TGTGCCAGCAGCCAAGACAAGACAGTCTCGTACACTGAAGCTTTCTTT. The translation is CASSQDKTVSYTEAFF.